This passage covers 14 T cell receptor beta chains from one sample sequenced in a study of cytomegalovirus exposure and HLA in healthy donors. The study ran its PCR with 60 Vbeta and 13 Jbeta primers. The table came from immunoSEQ multiplex PCR; TCRdb's copy has only in-frame clones and leaves some out. The top ten hold around 3.5% of the sample, which has about 120,000 clones, around four fifths seen once. Sequences were obtained from PBMCs. These receptors came from a woman between 40 and 50 years old in good health and CMV-seropositive.

This clone was seen a handful of times. As DNA, the CDR3 is TGTGCCAGCAGTCACAGAACGGGAGGTGCCGCCGGGGAGCTGTTTTTT. Amino acids: CASSHRTGGAAGELFF. This rearrangement joins TRBV7-2 to TRBJ2-2; the match to TRBD2 covers 7 bases. CDR1 SGHTA and CDR2 FQGNSA come from the germline V gene. The CDR3 is 16 amino acids. The V segment lost 6 bases and the J segment 6 bases; nucleotides outside the gene matches: 13.

The rearrangement uses TRBV29-1 and TRBJ2-3; tentative D call: TRBD2 (6 bases). There are 15 residues in the CDR3. Trimming removed 5 bases at V and 0 bases at J, with 15 bases between. Germline lookup yields CDR1 SQVTM and CDR2 ANQGSEA. The CDR3 region has the DNA TGCAGCGTTAAGGAGGGAAGTCCTAGCACAGATACGCAGTATTTT. Translation gives CSVKEGSPSTDTQYF.

V is TRBV28 and J is TRBJ2-1, with D perhaps matching TRBD2 (5 bases). The ends were cut back, 6 bases at V and 7 bases at J, with 16 bases in the middle. The CDR3 is 14 amino acids. From germline, CDR1 is MDHEN and CDR2 SYDVKM. The CDR3 spells CASRDSVTFNEQFF. The CDR3 nucleotides are TGTGCCAGCAGGGATAGCGTAACCTTTAATGAGCAGTTCTTC.

V usage is TRBV5-6 and J usage is TRBJ2-6; possibly TRBD1 for D (6 bases). Germline CDR1 is SGHDT and CDR2 is YYEEEE. The CDR3 is 16 amino acids. V lost 0 bases to trimming and J lost 2 bases, with 9 bases between them. The CDR3 protein is CASSLEGDPGANVLTF. CDR3 sequence (DNA): TGTGCCAGCAGCTTGGAGGGGGACCCTGGGGCCAACGTCCTGACTTTC. Together with reference TRBV5-6 and TRBJ2-6, the CDR3 gives the full variable domain: DAGVTQSPTHLIKTRGQQVTLRCSPKSGHDTVSWYQQALGQGPQFIFQYYEEEERQRGNFPDRFSGHQFPNYSSELNVNALLLGDSALYLCASSLEGDPGANVLTFGAGSRLTVL.

The chain joins TRBV5-5 to TRBJ2-7; the match to TRBD2 covers 8 bases. Germline trimming cut 0 bases from V and 6 bases from J; bases unmatched to any gene: 5. CDR3 length: 14 residues. The germline CDR1 and CDR2 sequences are SGHKS and YYEKEE (reference sequence). Here the CDR3 reads CASSLVLAVGEQYF. CDR3 DNA: TGTGCCAGCAGCTTGGTACTAGCGGTTGGCGAGCAGTACTTC.

The chain uses TRBV5-1 and TRBJ1-1; tentative D call: TRBD1 (5 bases). The CDR3 length is 13 residues. CDR1 and CDR2 (germline): SGHRS, YFSETQ. The V and J ends lost 4 bases and 5 bases respectively, with 12 bases between them. CDR3 sequence reads: CASSGTGGTEAFF. CDR3 DNA sequence: TGCGCCAGCAGCGGAACAGGTGGGACTGAAGCTTTCTTT. The full variable domain, its missing parts supplied by reference TRBV5-1 and TRBJ1-1, is KAGVTQTPRYLIKTRGQQVTLSCSPISGHRSVSWYQQTPGQGLQFLFEYFSETQRNKGNFPGRFSGRQFSNSRSEMNVSTLELGDSALYLCASSGTGGTEAFFGQGTRLTVV.

This clone was counted a few times. The J gene is TRBJ2-1, the V gene TRBV2; D possibly corresponds to TRBD1 (6 bases). The V and J ends lost 3 bases and 6 bases respectively, with 12 bases between them. Germline-derived CDR1 and CDR2 are SNHLY and FYNNEI. There are 14 residues in the CDR3. Written as DNA, the CDR3 is TGTGCCAGCAGTGATGGGGGCTTACTCAATGAGCAGTTCTTC. It codes for CASSDGGLLNEQFF.

The J gene is TRBJ1-1, the V gene TRBV6-1; 8 bases agree with TRBD1. The trim removed 4 bases at V and 5 bases at J, leaving 9 bases unmatched. The CDR3 sequence is 15 residues long. Germline loops: CDR1 MNHNS, CDR2 SASEGT. The CDR3 region is CASSVPRTGLTEAFF. The CDR3 DNA sequence: TGTGCCAGCAGTGTACCCAGGACAGGGTTAACTGAAGCTTTCTTT.

This chain uses TRBV30 with TRBJ2-7; tentatively, D is TRBD1 (6 bases). CDR3 size: 15 residues. Trimming removed 2 bases from V and 0 bases from J, with 14 bases in between. Germline CDR1 GTSNPN, CDR2 SVGIG (reference sequence). CDR3 in amino acids: CAWSLPGQHSYEQYF. CDR3 nucleotide sequence: TGTGCCTGGAGTTTACCTGGACAGCACTCCTACGAGCAGTACTTC.

This chain links TRBV15 with TRBJ2-1; 7 bases match TRBD2. V shed 0 bases and J 9 bases; nucleotides not matched to a gene: 11. The CDR3 is made up of 16 amino acids. Per the germline V gene, CDR1 is LNHNV and CDR2 is YYDKDF (reference sequence). In nucleotides, the CDR3 is TGTGCCACCAGCAGAGAGGGGAGGGGCGCAACAAGTGAGCAGTTCTTC. This sequence encodes CATSREGRGATSEQFF. Combining the CDR3 with reference TRBV15 and TRBJ2-1 gives the whole variable domain DAMVIQNPRYQVTQFGKPVTLSCSQTLNHNVMYWYQQKSSQAPKLLFHYYDKDFNNEADTPDNFQSRRPNTSFCFLDIRSPGLGDTAMYLCATSREGRGATSEQFFGPGTRLTVL.

V usage is TRBV14 and J usage is TRBJ2-1; D is ambiguous. The germline CDR1 and CDR2 sequences are SGHDN and FVKESK. CDR3 length equals 13 residues. Trimming removed 8 bases from V and 8 bases from J, with 16 bases in between. The CDR3 loop reads CASLKVVAHEQFF. CDR3 coding DNA: TGTGCCAGCCTTAAGGTGGTAGCCCATGAGCAGTTCTTC.

The table lists this clone with a count of one. This chain uses TRBV5-4 with TRBJ1-2; a weak D match, TRBD1 (6 bases). This CDR3 is 14 amino acids long. Deletions cut 4 bases from V and 4 bases from J, with 14 bases between. Germline V CDR1 and CDR2: SGHNT, YYREEE (reference sequence). CDR3 in amino acids: CASSRDIRRYGYTF. DNA of the CDR3: TGTGCCAGCAGCAGGGACATTCGACGCTATGGCTACACCTTC. Together with reference TRBV5-4 and TRBJ1-2, the CDR3 gives the full variable domain: ETGVTQSPTHLIKTRGQQVTLRCSSQSGHNTVSWYQQALGQGPQFIFQYYREEENGRGNFPPRFSGLQFPNYSSELNVNALELDDSALYLCASSRDIRRYGYTFGSGTRLTVV.

The genes are TRBV28 and TRBJ2-7, with TRBD1 identical over 11 bases. V shed 2 bases, J shed 0 bases, and the junction held 6 bases outside the gene matches. Germline lookup yields CDR1 MDHEN and CDR2 SYDVKM. The CDR3 runs 17 residues. Written as DNA, the CDR3 is TGTGCCAGCAGTTTAAGTTACGGACAGGGGGCCTCCTACGAGCAGTACTTC. It is translated as CASSLSYGQGASYEQYF.

The rearrangement joins TRBV5-1 to TRBJ2-7; 11 bases fit TRBD2. Per germline, CDR1 SGHRS and CDR2 YFSETQ. This CDR3 region has 14 residues. Trimming cost V 4 bases and J 3 bases; bases outside gene matches: 3. CDR3 nucleotide sequence: TGCGCCAGCAGCCAGGGACTAGCGGTCTACGAGCAGTACTTC. It encodes CASSQGLAVYEQYF. Looking up the rest from reference TRBV5-1 and TRBJ2-7 gives the full variable domain: KAGVTQTPRYLIKTRGQQVTLSCSPISGHRSVSWYQQTPGQGLQFLFEYFSETQRNKGNFPGRFSGRQFSNSRSEMNVSTLELGDSALYLCASSQGLAVYEQYFGPGTRLTVT.